This TCR beta chain stems from a study of blood T cell repertoires in COVID-19. In the original processing: The authors estimated nucleated cell counts from reference gene primer amplification. Clones were read by immunoSEQ multiplex PCR, and TCRdb kept only the in-frame ones, dropping some. The V and J calls and the clone size are those of that table, but D and trimming were determined from the DNA. The sample records more than 25,000 clones, 80% to 90% being singletons. V dropped 0 bases and J dropped 5; count of bases not matched to a gene: 10. This CDR3 region has 16 residues. CDR1 is LNHNV, CDR2 YYDKDF, per germline (reference sequence).

Specimen: peripheral blood. The clonotype originates from a man at least 80 years old with acute or convalescent COVID-19. The genes are TRBV15 and TRBJ2-7, with 7 bases fitting TRBD2. CDR3 sequence: CATSRDGEGILHEQYF. CDR3 sequence (DNA): TGTGCCACCAGCAGAGATGGGGAGGGGATTCTTCACGAGCAGTACTTC. The entire variable domain, with the rest obtained from reference TRBV15 and TRBJ2-7, is as follows: DAMVIQNPRYQVTQFGKPVTLSCSQTLNHNVMYWYQQKSSQAPKLLFHYYDKDFNNEADTPDNFQSRRPNTSFCFLDIRSPGLGDTAMYLCATSRDGEGILHEQYFGPGTRLTVT.